This T cell receptor (beta chain) was recorded in a study of OX40 agonist ivuxolimab in advanced cancers. Clones were read by immunoSEQ multiplex PCR, and TCRdb kept only the in-frame ones, dropping some. The sample includes about 98,000 clones, around 88% of them seen just once. With 7 bases clipped from V and 3 bases from J, the junction kept 8 bases outside the gene matches. The CDR3 has 14 amino acids. CDR1 MNHEY and CDR2 SVGAGI come from the germline V gene. The chain joins TRBV6-5 to TRBJ1-2; 7 nucleotides agree with TRBD1. This specimen was CD4+ or CD8+ T cells sorted from blood, taken in a trial of the OX40 agonist ivuxolimab. The sequence came from an adult with an advanced solid tumor such as melanoma, head and neck, liver or kidney cancer. CDR3 protein: CASTLQGLDYGYTF. As DNA, the CDR3 is TGTGCCAGCACTCTACAGGGGCTCGACTATGGCTACACCTTC.